This TCR beta chain was recorded in a study of tumor-infiltrating lymphocytes in primary liver carcinoma (dated by TCRdb to about 2017). Study-wide context: Between late 2015 and 2016, roughly five patients in China with histopathologically diagnosed primary liver carcinoma had their tumors surgically resected. Of the five patients (three men and two women, aged 30 to 69 years), four had hepatocellular carcinoma and one had combined HCC and intrahepatic cholangiocarcinoma. Tumors of the five patients were stage T1-T3 N0M0 with maximum diameters of about 4.2 to 10 cm. Each sample produced about 3.5 to 7.5 million productive TCRbeta reads, and read depth showed no significant difference between tissue types. Across five regions of each liver tumor, along with adjacent normal tissue and blood, the study brought together TCRbeta repertoire sequencing, expression microarrays and whole-exome sequencing. A total of roughly 35 specimens from 5 patients went through TCRbeta repertoire sequencing, namely 25 tumor regions, 5 adjacent noncancerous liver tissues and 5 peripheral blood samples. High reproducibility was observed for the technical replicate repertoires, with mean shared-clone rates approximately 0.92 and correlation coefficients above 0.98.

The junction carries 22 bases between V and J, which are trimmed by 4 bases and 5 bases respectively. The germline V gene encodes CDR1 SEHNR and CDR2 FQNEAQ (reference sequence). The CDR3 spans 17 amino acids, including both terminal residues. The read is trimmed to its CDR3 DNA, 51 bases read in frame from base 1. TCRbeta-specific cDNA was reverse-transcribed from 500 ng total RNA using a constant-region primer and ProtoScript II reverse transcriptase. Three nested multiplex PCR rounds, following a slightly modified ARM-PCR procedure, were used to build the TCRbeta libraries. Multiplex TRBV1-TRBV30 forward primers and a Cbeta reverse primer were used in the first two PCR rounds, each of which was run for around 9 cycles. Sample barcodes and Illumina adapters were added in a final 25-cycle PCR with Deep VentR polymerase. Amplicons of 200-500 bp were gel-purified with a QIAquick gel extraction kit before sequencing. The TCRbeta amplicons were sequenced with 250-bp paired-end reads on an Illumina HiSeq 2500. As for how the authors treated the data: Reads were quality-trimmed with Trimmomatic v0.33, and paired reads were merged with FLASH v1.2.11 to recover full CDR3 sequences. V, D and J germline segments were assigned to the rearranged TCRbeta sequences by MiGEC v1.2.1b. Clonotype statistics and Shannon-Wiener diversity indices were calculated with VDJtools v1.0.0. To reduce sampling bias, subsequent analyses other than the diversity analysis used only the 250 most abundant clonotypes in each sample. Clones were called with MiXCR by TCRdb after fastp trimmed the public reads at Q25, and only in-frame beta chains were retained. Rows are unified per CDR3 protein, each entry keeping the most common DNA and genes. The V and J calls were determined by TCRdb, not by the authors. This sample has 300,000 to 400,000 distinct CDR3 sequences in its table, and over 55% of those were observed once. The ten largest clones capture roughly 8.6% of the sample.

Turning to this clonotype: Its antigen remains undetermined. Being one base from a much bigger clone, this may be a read error. Because it lacks the conserved phenylalanine or tryptophan at the end, this CDR3 is likely a read error.

Overall results and qualifications from the work: The top 250 clones accounted for a significantly greater share of the repertoire in tumors than in blood (p = 0.039). With just a few patients in the study, the authors point out that the findings should be validated in a larger study. Pairs of tumor regions showed greater repertoire overlap (mean approximately 35%) than tumor-adjacent pairs (around 17%) or tumor-blood pairs (approximately 15%), which is consistent with antigen-driven expansion. Because the samples were bulk and unsorted, CD4+ and CD8+ T cell repertoires could not be compared. Only the TCR beta chain was sequenced, which likely underestimates true repertoire diversity because unpaired alpha chains were not captured.

Blood RNA was extracted from unsorted whole blood using TRIzol reagent, and germline DNA was obtained with the DNeasy Blood & Tissue kit. Chronic HBV infection was present in the patients, and the patients were treatment-naive at sampling. Before surgery, roughly 4.2 milliliters of peripheral blood were drawn into K2EDTA tubes. This TCR came from a man in his forties with primary liver carcinoma and hepatitis B virus infection. What was sequenced was peripheral blood. The sequence links TRBV7-9 to TRBJ2-3; a tentative D match to TRBD2 spans 6 bases. For the CDR3, the sequence is CASSSQWRARSGDTQYS. DNA sequence: TGTGCCAGCAGCTCACAATGGAGGGCCAGGTCGGGAGATACGCAGTATTCT.